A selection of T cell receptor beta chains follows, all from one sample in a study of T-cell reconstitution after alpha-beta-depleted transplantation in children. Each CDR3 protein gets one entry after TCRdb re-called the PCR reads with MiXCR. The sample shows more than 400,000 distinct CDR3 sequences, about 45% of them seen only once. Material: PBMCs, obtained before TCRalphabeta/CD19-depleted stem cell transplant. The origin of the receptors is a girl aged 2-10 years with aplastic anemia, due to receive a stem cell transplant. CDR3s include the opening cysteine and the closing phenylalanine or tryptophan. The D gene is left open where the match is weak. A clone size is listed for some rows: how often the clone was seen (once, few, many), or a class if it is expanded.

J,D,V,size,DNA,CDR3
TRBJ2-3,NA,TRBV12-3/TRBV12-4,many,TGTGCCAGCAGTACCTCTCGGGAGGATACGCAGTATTTT,CASSTSREDTQYF
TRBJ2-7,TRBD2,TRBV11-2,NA,TGTGCCAGCAGCCATACTAGCGGGAGCTCCTACGAGCAGTACTTC,CASSHTSGSSYEQYF
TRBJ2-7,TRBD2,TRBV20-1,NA,TGCAGTGCTAACTCTGGACTAGCGGACGAGCAGTACTTC,CSANSGLADEQYF
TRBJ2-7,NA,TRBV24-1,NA,TGTGCCACCAGTGATCCCCGGGACGCCACCTACGAGCAGTACTTC,CATSDPRDATYEQYF
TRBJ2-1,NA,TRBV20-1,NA,TGCAGTGCTGATGTTCAGGGTTCCTACAATGAGCAGTTCTTC,CSADVQGSYNEQFF
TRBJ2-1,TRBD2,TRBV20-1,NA,TGCAGTCAACTAGCGGGGGGAGTCTACAATGAGCAGTTCTTC,CSQLAGGVYNEQFF
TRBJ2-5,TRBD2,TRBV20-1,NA,TGCAGTGCTAGAAACCCGGGGGGAGGGCCCCCAGAGACCCAGTACTTC,CSARNPGGGPPETQYF
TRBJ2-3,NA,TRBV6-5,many,TGTGCCAGCAAACTACATACTTCAGATACGCAGTATTTT,CASKLHTSDTQYF
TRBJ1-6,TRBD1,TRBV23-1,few,TGCGCCAGGAAAAGGACAGGGACCCCGAATTCACCCCTCCACTTT,CARKRTGTPNSPLHF
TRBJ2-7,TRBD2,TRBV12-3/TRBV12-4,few,TGTGCCAGCAGCTCACACGAGAGCGGGAGTAAAATCGAGCAGTACTTC,CASSSHESGSKIEQYF